The sequence of this TCR beta chain was determined in a study of Graves' ophthalmopathy and Graves' hyperthyroidism. As for the study in general: Stable hyperthyroidism was defined by absence of ophthalmopathy within 18 months of follow-up.

Study results and limitations: Among expanded thyroid clonotypes above 0.001 frequency, most also occurred in blood.

Investigators amplified TCR beta CDR3 regions from RNA transcripts. Amplification began with first-round RT-PCR using HTBI primers, then second-round multiplex PCR was performed. TCRdb analysed the multiplex PCR reads with MiXCR anew, one entry per CDR3 protein. The sample records over a million distinct CDR3 sequences, 36% being singletons. Hyperthyroidism patients, aged 18 to 65, were newly diagnosed, under 2 months' duration. This clonotype was recorded at least ten times. Its antigen is not identified. V gave up 5 bases and J gave up 4 bases; unmatched junction bases: 4. From germline, CDR1 is MNHEY and CDR2 SVGAGI. The CDR3 is 13 amino acids.

The chain joins TRBV6-5 to TRBJ1-2; TRBD1 matches at 7 bases. The specimen was peripheral blood or thyroid tissue (not recorded which). The TCR comes from an adult man with Graves' hyperthyroidism. DNA for the CDR3: TGTGCCAGCAGTCCGACAGGGAGCTATGGCTACACCTTC. This gives the protein CASSPTGSYGYTF.